The 21 T cell receptor beta chains below all came from one sample that was sequenced in a study of regulatory T cells in long-lasting Graves disease. Specified time point: newly diagnosed GD, antithyroid drugs for less than 3 months. From PBMCs, RNA was extracted and then used to make the TCR library. According to the study, TCR beta libraries were built with iRepertoire HTBI primers and CDR3-region Arm-PCR. TCRdb re-analysed the multiplex PCR reads in MiXCR, keeping a single row per CDR3 protein. The sample includes 500,000 or so distinct CDR3 sequences, about 15% of them seen just once. These data also formed part of another study, on T cells in Graves' hyperthyroidism and ophthalmopathy.

Material: peripheral blood mononuclear cells (PBMCs), obtained at new diagnosis, from a patient treated with antithyroid drugs. The receptors were gathered from a woman aged 35-65 years with Graves disease.

Comment on this clonotype: Given a much more abundant clone one base away, this may be a read error. The rearrangement joins TRBV12-3 or TRBV12-4 to TRBJ2-5, with TRBD2 matching 7 bases. The CDR3 is 21 residues long. With 10 bases clipped from V and 1 base from J, the junction kept 30 bases outside the gene matches. Written as DNA, the CDR3 is TGTGCCAACAGCCAAAATCTTCCCGCGGGGGAGCCCCAGTACATCCAAGAGACCCAGTACTTC. It codes for CANSQNLPAGEPQYIQETQYF.

The sample holds a few counts of this clonotype. The chain combines TRBV10-3 with TRBJ1-1; 9 bases line up with TRBD1. Germline CDR1 reads ENHRY; CDR2 reads SYGVKD. The CDR3 length is 14 residues. Trimming took 6 bases from V and 3 from J; bases not matched to a gene: 5. The chain's CDR3 is CAIRGTGTDTEAFF. CDR3 in DNA: TGTGCCATCAGGGGGACAGGGACGGACACTGAAGCTTTCTTT.

This clonotype was seen only a few times. J is TRBJ2-7 and V is TRBV20-1, with D tentatively TRBD2 (5 bases). This CDR3 contains 13 residues. V shed 3 bases and J shed 9 bases, with 18 bases lying between them. Germline CDR1 reads DFQATT; CDR2 reads SNEGSKA (reference sequence). The CDR3 DNA follows: TGCAGTGCTAGGGGTCCGCCGGGGATCGGGCAGTACTTC. Amino acids: CSARGPPGIGQYF.

This clonotype has only one observation. This chain's CDR3 is CASSLGRSTTDTQYF. CDR3 sequence (DNA): TGTGCCAGCAGCTTAGGGAGGTCTACCACAGATACGCAGTATTTT. J is TRBJ2-3 and V is TRBV7-9, with TRBD2 as a possible D gene (5 bases). The CDR3 extends over 15 amino acids. The germline gives CDR1 SEHNR, CDR2 FQNEAQ (reference sequence). V was trimmed by 1 base and J by 2 bases, leaving 10 bases between them. Drawing the rest from reference TRBV7-9 and TRBJ2-3, the complete variable domain is DTGVSQNPRHKITKRGQNVTFRCDPISEHNRLYWYRQTLGQGPEFLTYFQNEAQLEKSRLLSDRFSAERPKGSFSTLEIQRTEQGDSAMYLCASSLGRSTTDTQYFGPGTRLTVL.

With respect to this clonotype: A far bigger clonotype differs at one base, so this is likely a read error. This chain connects TRBV28 to TRBJ2-5, with TRBD2 as a possible D gene (6 bases). Trimming left V 5 bases short and J 11 bases short, with 18 bases between. Germline V gene lookup returns CDR1 MDHEN and CDR2 SYDVKM. The CDR3 loop spans 13 amino acids. The DNA of the CDR3 is TGTGCCAGCAGTACGACTAGTCCGTATGAGCAGTACTTC. Translating it yields CASSTTSPYEQYF.

Here the CDR3 reads CASSLSGGRSYNEQFF. The CDR3 DNA reads TGTGCCAGCAGCTTAAGCGGGGGAAGATCCTACAATGAGCAGTTCTTC. The chain combines TRBV7-9 with TRBJ2-1; 8 bases line up with TRBD2. The length of the CDR3 is 16 residues. Germline V gives CDR1 SEHNR, CDR2 FQNEAQ (reference sequence). Trimming took 2 bases from V and 1 from J; bases not matched to a gene: 4.

In its sample, this clonotype was seen a few times. The V call is TRBV20-1, the J call TRBJ2-5; D may be TRBD1 (6 bases). V lost 3 bases to trimming and J lost 7 bases, with 18 bases between them. From germline, CDR1 is DFQATT and CDR2 SNEGSKA (reference sequence). The CDR3 contains 14 residues. CDR3 residues: CSARGRGEPLTQYF. The CDR3 coding sequence is TGCAGTGCTAGGGGCAGGGGAGAACCCCTGACCCAGTACTTC.

This clonotype was seen repeatedly, ten times or more. The V call is TRBV12-3 or TRBV12-4, the J call TRBJ1-1, with D possibly matching TRBD1 (6 bases). This CDR3 region has 13 residues. V was trimmed by 8 bases and J by 12 bases, leaving 22 bases between them. CDR3 bases: TGTGCCAGCTTATCCCTTCGGGGGGCCACGACTTTCTTT. Translation gives CASLSLRGATTFF.

This clonotype showed up just a few times. The rearrangement joins TRBV30 to TRBJ1-2; possibly TRBD1 for D (5 bases). This CDR3 region has 12 residues. Per the germline V gene, CDR1 is GTSNPN and CDR2 is SVGIG (reference sequence). The V end lost 4 bases, the J end lost 8 bases, and 14 bases lay between the germline ends. The CDR3 sequence is CAWNVGAGGYTF. In nucleotides, the CDR3 is TGTGCCTGGAACGTAGGGGCGGGGGGCTACACCTTC.

This clonotype was counted many times. The chain uses TRBV2 and TRBJ2-7; D is ambiguous. CDR1 and CDR2 from the germline V gene are SNHLY and FYNNEI. Trimming pared 2 bases from V and 2 bases from J, leaving 10 bases between. The CDR3 is 14 residues long. The chain's CDR3 is CASSEFPRPYEQYF. CDR3 DNA: TGTGCCAGCAGTGAATTCCCCAGACCCTACGAGCAGTACTTC.

This clonotype occurred many times. The chain uses TRBV3-1 and TRBJ2-7, with D perhaps TRBD1 (6 bases). The CDR3 loop spans 13 amino acids. The germline V gene has CDR1 LGHDT and CDR2 YNNKEL (reference sequence). The germline V and J ends were trimmed by 3 bases and 5 bases, with 11 bases remaining between them. The CDR3 sequence: CASSHETGNEQYF. The CDR3 coding sequence is TGTGCCAGCAGCCATGAAACAGGGAACGAGCAGTACTTC.

This clonotype was picked up many times. The chain employs TRBV28 and TRBJ2-3; TRBD2 matches 9 bases. The CDR3 extends over 16 amino acids. V was pared by 8 bases and J by 6 bases, with 15 bases of the junction left unmatched. CDR1 MDHEN and CDR2 SYDVKM come from the germline V gene. This CDR3 is CASGGASGVVRDTQYF. The DNA for the CDR3 is TGTGCCAGCGGGGGGGCTAGCGGGGTCGTACGGGATACGCAGTATTTT.

The V and J genes are TRBV20-1 and TRBJ1-3; D not resolved. The V gene lost 4 bases and the J gene lost 4 bases, with 14 bases spanning the gap. The length of the CDR3 is 14 residues. Germline V gene sequence: CDR1 DFQATT, CDR2 SNEGSKA (reference sequence). The CDR3 region is CSAIYRVGGNTIYF. The CDR3, as DNA: TGCAGTGCTATCTACAGAGTGGGAGGAAACACCATATATTTT.

V is TRBV4-1 and J is TRBJ2-7; D gene ambiguous. The germline V gene has CDR1 MGHRA and CDR2 YSYEKL. With 1 base removed from V and 2 bases from J, the gap between germline ends came to 21 bases. This CDR3 contains 18 residues. The chain's CDR3 is CASSQVEYQALSPYEQYF. For the CDR3, the DNA is TGCGCCAGCAGCCAAGTTGAATACCAGGCCCTATCACCCTACGAGCAGTACTTC.

This clonotype was detected a few times. The chain combines TRBV6-1 with TRBJ2-5; TRBD1 agrees at 9 bases. Germline-derived CDR1 and CDR2 are MNHNS and SASEGT. This CDR3 is 14 amino acids long. V trimming: 6 bases; J trimming: 6 bases; junction bases outside the gene matches: 8. The CDR3: CASRAGQGGKTQYF. The CDR3 coding sequence is TGTGCCAGCAGGGCGGGACAGGGAGGAAAGACCCAGTACTTC.

This clonotype was seen many times. This chain links TRBV2 with TRBJ2-5; D is undetermined. The CDR3 is made up of 11 amino acids. The ends were cut back, 8 bases at V and 1 base at J, with 5 bases in the middle. In germline, CDR1 is SNHLY, CDR2 FYNNEI. Here the CDR3 reads CASGIQETQYF. The CDR3 DNA reads TGTGCCAGCGGGATCCAAGAGACCCAGTACTTC.

This clonotype has a handful of counts. V usage is TRBV11-1 and J usage is TRBJ1-1, with TRBD1 matching 7 bases. CDR1 and CDR2 (germline): SGHAT, FQDESV (reference sequence). The CDR3 spans 13 residues. Trimming took 5 bases from V and 11 from J; bases not matched to a gene: 11. CDR3 DNA sequence: TGTGCCAGCAGCGGGCGGACAGGTGGGGTTGCTTTCTTT. Translating it yields CASSGRTGGVAFF. The complete variable domain, with remaining parts taken from reference TRBV11-1 and TRBJ1-1, reads EAEVAQSPRYKITEKSQAVAFWCDPISGHATLYWYRQILGQGPELLVQFQDESVVDDSQLPKDRFSAERLKGVDSTLKIQPAELGDSAMYLCASSGRTGGVAFFGQGTRLTVV.

This clonotype was observed many times. The rearrangement uses TRBV6-1 and TRBJ1-1; D ambiguous. Trimming cost V 6 bases and J 5 bases, with 10 bases left between them. Germline V gene data show CDR1 as MNHNS and CDR2 as SASEGT. The CDR3 is made up of 12 amino acids. The CDR3 DNA sequence: TGTGCCAGCAGGGTCGGCATGACTGAAGCTTTCTTT. This sequence encodes CASRVGMTEAFF.

The genes are TRBV5-8 and TRBJ1-1, with no clear D. Germline V gene sequence: CDR1 SGHTS, CDR2 YDEGEE. Trimming took 3 bases from V and 2 from J, leaving 14 bases between them. The length of the CDR3 is 15 residues. CDR3 loop: CASSSEVSLNTEAFF. CDR3 sequence (DNA): TGTGCCAGCAGCTCGGAAGTTAGTTTAAACACTGAAGCTTTCTTT.

This chain links TRBV7-2 with TRBJ1-2; 7 bases agree with TRBD1. Germline values: CDR1 SGHTA, CDR2 FQGNSA. This CDR3 spans 14 amino acids. After removal of 2 bases from V and 7 bases from J, the junction contained 7 bases not matched to a gene. The CDR3 nucleotides read TGTGCCAGCAGCTTACCGACAGGGTCATTTGGCTACACCTTC. Translation: CASSLPTGSFGYTF.

V is TRBV9 and J is TRBJ1-4; TRBD1 aligns across 7 bases. CDR1 and CDR2 (germline): SGDLS, YYNGEE. Unmatched junction bases numbered 4, after V lost 4 bases and J lost 7 bases. The length of the CDR3 is 13 residues. The CDR3: CASSREGAEKLFF. For the CDR3, the DNA is TGTGCCAGCAGCCGGGAGGGGGCTGAAAAACTGTTTTTT.